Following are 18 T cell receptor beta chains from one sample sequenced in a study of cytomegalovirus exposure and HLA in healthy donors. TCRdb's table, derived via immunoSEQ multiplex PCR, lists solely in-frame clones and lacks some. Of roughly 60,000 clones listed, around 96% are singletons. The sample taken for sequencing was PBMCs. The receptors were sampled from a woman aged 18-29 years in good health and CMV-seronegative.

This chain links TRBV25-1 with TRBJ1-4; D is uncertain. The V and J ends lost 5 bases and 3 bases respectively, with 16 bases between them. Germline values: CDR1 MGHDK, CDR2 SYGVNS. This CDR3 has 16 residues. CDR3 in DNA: TGTGCCAGCAGTCAAGCGCGTCGGGGAGCTAATGAAAAACTGTTTTTT. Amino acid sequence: CASSQARRGANEKLFF.

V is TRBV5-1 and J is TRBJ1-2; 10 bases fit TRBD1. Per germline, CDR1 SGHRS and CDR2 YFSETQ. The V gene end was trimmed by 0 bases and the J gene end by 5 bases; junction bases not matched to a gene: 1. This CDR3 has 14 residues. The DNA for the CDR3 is TGCGCCAGCAGCTTGGGGGGACAGGGGTATGGCTACACCTTC. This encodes CASSLGGQGYGYTF.

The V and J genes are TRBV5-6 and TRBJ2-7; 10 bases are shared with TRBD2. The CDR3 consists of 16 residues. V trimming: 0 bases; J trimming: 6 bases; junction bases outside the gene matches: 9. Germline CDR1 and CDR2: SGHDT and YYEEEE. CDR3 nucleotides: TGTGCCAGCAGCTTGGTTGTCCTAGCGGGAGCTGGCGAGCAGTACTTC. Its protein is CASSLVVLAGAGEQYF.

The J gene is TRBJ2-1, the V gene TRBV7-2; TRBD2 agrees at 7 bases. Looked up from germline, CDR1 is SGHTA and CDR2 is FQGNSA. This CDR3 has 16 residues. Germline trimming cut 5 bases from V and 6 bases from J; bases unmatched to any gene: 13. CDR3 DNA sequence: TGTGCCAGCAGCACCCTAGCGGTCTGGGTAGTCAATGAGCAGTTCTTC. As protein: CASSTLAVWVVNEQFF.

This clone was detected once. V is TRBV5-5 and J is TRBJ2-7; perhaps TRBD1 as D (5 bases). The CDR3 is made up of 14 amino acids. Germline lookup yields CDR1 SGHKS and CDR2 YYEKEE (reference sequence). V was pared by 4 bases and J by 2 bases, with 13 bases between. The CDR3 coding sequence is TGTGCCAGCAGCCTCCGGACATCCGCCTACGAGCAGTACTTC. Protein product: CASSLRTSAYEQYF.

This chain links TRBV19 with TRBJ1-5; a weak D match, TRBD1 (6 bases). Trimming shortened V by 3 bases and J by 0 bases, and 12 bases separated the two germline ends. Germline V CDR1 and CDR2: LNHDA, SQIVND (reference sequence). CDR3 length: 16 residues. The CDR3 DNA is TGTGCCAGTAGTATTCAGGGGCCTTATAGCAATCAGCCCCAGCATTTT. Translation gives CASSIQGPYSNQPQHF.

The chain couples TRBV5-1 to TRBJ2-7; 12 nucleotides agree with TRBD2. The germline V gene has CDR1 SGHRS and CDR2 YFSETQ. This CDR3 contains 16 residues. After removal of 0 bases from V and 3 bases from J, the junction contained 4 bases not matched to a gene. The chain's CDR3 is CASSLGTSGVSYEQYF. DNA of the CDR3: TGCGCCAGCAGCTTGGGGACTAGCGGGGTAAGCTACGAGCAGTACTTC. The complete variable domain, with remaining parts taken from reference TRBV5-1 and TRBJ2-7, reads KAGVTQTPRYLIKTRGQQVTLSCSPISGHRSVSWYQQTPGQGLQFLFEYFSETQRNKGNFPGRFSGRQFSNSRSEMNVSTLELGDSALYLCASSLGTSGVSYEQYFGPGTRLTVT.

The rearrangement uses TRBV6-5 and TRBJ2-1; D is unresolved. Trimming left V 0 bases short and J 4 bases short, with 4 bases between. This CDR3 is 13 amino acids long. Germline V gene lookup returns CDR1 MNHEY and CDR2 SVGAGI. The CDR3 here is CASSYSAYNEQFF. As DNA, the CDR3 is TGTGCCAGCAGTTACTCGGCATACAATGAGCAGTTCTTC.

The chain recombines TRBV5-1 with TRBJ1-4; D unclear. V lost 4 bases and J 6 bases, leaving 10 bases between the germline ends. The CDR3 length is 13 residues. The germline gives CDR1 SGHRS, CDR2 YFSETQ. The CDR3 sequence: CASSTTADEKLFF. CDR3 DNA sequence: TGCGCCAGCAGCACAACAGCGGATGAAAAACTGTTTTTT.

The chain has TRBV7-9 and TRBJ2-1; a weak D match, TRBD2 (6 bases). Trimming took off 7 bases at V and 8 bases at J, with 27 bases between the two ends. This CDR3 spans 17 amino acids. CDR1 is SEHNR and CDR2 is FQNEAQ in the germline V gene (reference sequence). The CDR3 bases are TGTGCCAGCATTTCCCCGGGGGTGGTAGCGGACGACTATGAGCAGTTCTTC. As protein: CASISPGVVADDYEQFF.

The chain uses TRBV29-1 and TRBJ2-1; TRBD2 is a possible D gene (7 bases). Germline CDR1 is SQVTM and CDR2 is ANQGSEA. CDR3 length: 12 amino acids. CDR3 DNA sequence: TGCGTCCTAGGGGGAGGGTTGCATGAGCAGTTCTTC. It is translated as CVLGGGLHEQFF.

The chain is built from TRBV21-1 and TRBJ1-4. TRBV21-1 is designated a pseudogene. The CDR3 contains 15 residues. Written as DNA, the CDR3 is TGTGCCAGCAGCAAAGCGTATAGCCTTTGTGAAAAACTGTTTTTT. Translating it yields CASSKAYSLCEKLFF.

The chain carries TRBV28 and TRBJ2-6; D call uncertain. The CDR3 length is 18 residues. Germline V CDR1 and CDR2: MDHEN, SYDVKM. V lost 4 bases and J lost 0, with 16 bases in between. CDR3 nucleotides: TGTGCCAGCAGTTGGGCGAACAGCCACCCCTCTGGGGCCAACGTCCTGACTTTC. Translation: CASSWANSHPSGANVLTF.

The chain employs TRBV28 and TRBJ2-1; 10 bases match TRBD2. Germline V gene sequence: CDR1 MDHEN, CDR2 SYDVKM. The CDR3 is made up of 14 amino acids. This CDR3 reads CAESGGVSYNEQFF. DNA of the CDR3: TGTGCAGAAAGCGGGGGGGTATCCTACAATGAGCAGTTCTTC. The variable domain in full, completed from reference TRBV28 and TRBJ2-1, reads DVKVTQSSRYLVKRTGEKVFLECVQDMDHENMFWYRQDPGLGLRLIYFSYDVKMKEKGDIPEGYSVSREKKERFSLILESASTNQTSMYLCAESGGVSYNEQFFGPGTRLTVL.

CDR3 residues: CASSLGQGAGDSPLHF. The CDR3 bases are TGTGCCAGCAGCCTGGGACAGGGGGCGGGGGATTCACCCCTCCACTTT. The chain recombines TRBV27 with TRBJ1-6, with TRBD1 identical over 12 bases. CDR3 size: 16 residues. The germline V gene encodes CDR1 MNHEY and CDR2 SMNVEV (reference sequence). Germline trimming cut 6 bases from V and 8 bases from J; bases unmatched to any gene: 8.

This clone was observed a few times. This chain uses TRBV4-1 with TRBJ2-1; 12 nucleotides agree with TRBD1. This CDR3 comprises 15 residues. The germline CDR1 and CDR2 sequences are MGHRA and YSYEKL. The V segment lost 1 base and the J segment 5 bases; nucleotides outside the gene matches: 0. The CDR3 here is CASSQGDRGHNEQFF. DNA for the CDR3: TGCGCCAGCAGCCAAGGGGACAGGGGGCACAATGAGCAGTTCTTC.

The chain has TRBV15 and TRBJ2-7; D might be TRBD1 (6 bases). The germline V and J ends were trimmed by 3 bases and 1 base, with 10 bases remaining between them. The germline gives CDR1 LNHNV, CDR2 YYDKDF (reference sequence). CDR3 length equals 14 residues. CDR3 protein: CATSRLGQSYEQYF. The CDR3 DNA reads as TGTGCCACCAGCAGGCTCGGACAGTCCTACGAGCAGTACTTC. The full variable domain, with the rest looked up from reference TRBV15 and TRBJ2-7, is DAMVIQNPRYQVTQFGKPVTLSCSQTLNHNVMYWYQQKSSQAPKLLFHYYDKDFNNEADTPDNFQSRRPNTSFCFLDIRSPGLGDTAMYLCATSRLGQSYEQYFGPGTRLTVT.

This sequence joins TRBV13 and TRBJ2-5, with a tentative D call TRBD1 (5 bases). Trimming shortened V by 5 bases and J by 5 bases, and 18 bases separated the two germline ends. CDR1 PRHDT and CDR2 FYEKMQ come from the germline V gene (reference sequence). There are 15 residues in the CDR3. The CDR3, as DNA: TGTGCCAGCAGCGTCGCTGGGGCCTTTGGGGAGACCCAGTACTTC. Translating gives CASSVAGAFGETQYF.